A single sample gave rise to the 24 T cell receptor beta chains below, sequenced in a study of T cells in Graves' hyperthyroidism and ophthalmopathy. TCR beta CDR3 region amplification was performed from RNA transcripts. A set of HTBI primers served as the primers for a first-round RT-PCR of the TCR CDR3. From the multiplex PCR reads, TCRdb called clonotypes with MiXCR, one entry per CDR3 protein. The profile shows 690,000 or so distinct CDR3 sequences, approximately 19% of them singletons. Material for sequencing was blood. The receptors were sampled from a woman aged 50 to 60 with Graves' hyperthyroidism that later progressed to Graves' ophthalmopathy.

The chain employs TRBV29-1 and TRBJ1-3; no clear D gene. Trimming pared 0 bases from V and 3 bases from J, leaving 15 bases between. The CDR3 has 16 residues. Germline V gives CDR1 SQVTM, CDR2 ANQGSEA. This CDR3 is CSVEDLRGSDGNTIYF. The DNA for the CDR3 is TGCAGCGTTGAAGATCTTCGGGGTTCGGATGGAAACACCATATATTTT. Based on the CDR3 plus reference TRBV29-1 and TRBJ1-3, the full variable domain is SAVISQKPSRDICQRGTSLTIQCQVDSQVTMMFWYRQQPGQSLTLIATANQGSEATYESGFVIDKFPISRPNLTFSTLTVSNMSPEDSSIYLCSVEDLRGSDGNTIYFGEGSWLTVV.

V gene TRBV6-1 combines with J gene TRBJ2-2; 7 nucleotides line up with TRBD1. Per the germline V gene, CDR1 is MNHNS and CDR2 is SASEGT. The V segment lost 5 bases and the J segment 4 bases; nucleotides outside the gene matches: 7. The CDR3 totals 15 residues. CDR3: CASSYTTGITGELFF. DNA for the CDR3: TGTGCCAGCAGTTATACGACAGGGATCACCGGGGAGCTGTTTTTT.

The chain carries TRBV9 and TRBJ1-2, with no clear D. V lost 6 bases and J 4 bases, leaving 10 bases between the germline ends. Germline CDR1 SGDLS, CDR2 YYNGEE. This CDR3 is 12 amino acids long. CDR3 in amino acids: CASNDGIYGYTF. The CDR3 region has the DNA TGTGCCAGCAACGACGGGATCTATGGCTACACCTTC.

This clonotype has a count of ten or more. V gene TRBV11-2 combines with J gene TRBJ1-1, with a tentative D call TRBD1 (5 bases). Deletions cut 7 bases from V and 4 bases from J, with 19 bases between. CDR3 size: 15 residues. Germline V gene sequence: CDR1 SGHAT, CDR2 FQNNGV. Written as DNA, the CDR3 is TGTGCCAGCACCTCTCCGGGGGACCTTGGCACTGAAGCTTTCTTT. It is translated as CASTSPGDLGTEAFF.

The gene calls are TRBV4-1 and TRBJ1-5, with D maybe TRBD1 (5 bases). The V gene's germline CDR1 is MGHRA and CDR2 YSYEKL. V was cut by 3 bases and J by 2 bases, with 8 bases left in between. This CDR3 is built from 14 residues. The CDR3 reads CASSQGTRNQPQHF. The CDR3 DNA reads TGCGCCAGCAGCCAGGGGACTCGCAATCAGCCCCAGCATTTT.

This clonotype occurred many times. The chain's CDR3 is CASSRQTANTEAFF. The DNA for the CDR3 is TGTGCCAGCAGTAGACAGACGGCGAACACTGAAGCTTTCTTT. The rearrangement links TRBV6-1 to TRBJ1-1; weak D call: TRBD1 (5 bases). Germline CDR1 and CDR2: MNHNS and SASEGT. The CDR3 covers 14 residues. V was clipped by 5 bases and J by 1 base, with 11 bases between them.

The chain carries TRBV7-9 and TRBJ1-5, with D hard to call. Looked up from germline, CDR1 is SEHNR and CDR2 is FQNEAQ (reference sequence). The CDR3 loop spans 15 amino acids. Trimming took off 6 bases at V and 4 bases at J, with 16 bases between the two ends. CDR3 bases: TGTGCCAGCAGTTTATCTGCCCGGGGAAATCAGCCCCAGCATTTT. Protein sequence: CASSLSARGNQPQHF.

The rearrangement uses TRBV18 and TRBJ2-7; TRBD1 agrees at 8 bases. Germline V gives CDR1 KGHSH, CDR2 LQKENI. V lost 1 base and J lost 7; bases outside the gene matches: 3. This CDR3 is 13 amino acids long. CDR3 nucleotides: TGTGCCAGCTCACCACGAACAGGGGGTGAGCAGTACTTC. It codes for CASSPRTGGEQYF.

The chain recombines TRBV15 with TRBJ1-2; 7 bases agree with TRBD1. In germline, CDR1 is LNHNV, CDR2 YYDKDF (reference sequence). V lost 4 bases and J lost 8; bases outside the gene matches: 4. This CDR3 has 12 residues. The CDR3 nucleotides are TGTGCCACCAGCACAGGGGGAGGAGGCTACACCTTC. Translating it yields CATSTGGGGYTF.

Concerning this clonotype: A much larger clone differs from this one at a single base, so this may be a read error. The chain carries TRBV13 and TRBJ2-7; the match to TRBD1 covers 8 bases. CDR1 is PRHDT and CDR2 is FYEKMQ in the germline V gene (reference sequence). The CDR3 is 14 amino acids. The CDR3 here is CAGSAGQEYYEQYF. As DNA, the CDR3 is TGTGCCGGCAGCGCGGGACAGGAGTACTACGAGCAGTACTTC.

V gene TRBV20-1 combines with J gene TRBJ1-2; no clear D. Between the trimmed V and J ends, which lost 7 bases and 6 bases, there was a span of 6 bases. CDR1 DFQATT and CDR2 SNEGSKA come from the germline V gene (reference sequence). The CDR3 runs 9 residues. CDR3 protein: CSVNDGYTF. The DNA of the CDR3 is TGCAGTGTTAATGATGGCTACACCTTC.

This clonotype was counted between two and nine times. The rearrangement links TRBV9 to TRBJ1-1; D remains unclear. CDR3 length: 12 residues. V lost 8 bases and J lost 3, with 11 bases in between. CDR1 SGDLS and CDR2 YYNGEE come from the germline V gene. The CDR3 spells CASKPLDTEAFF. The DNA of the CDR3 is TGTGCCAGTAAGCCTTTGGACACTGAAGCTTTCTTT. Together with reference TRBV9 and TRBJ1-1, the CDR3 gives the full variable domain: DSGVTQTPKHLITATGQRVTLRCSPRSGDLSVYWYQQSLDQGLQFLIQYYNGEERAKGNILERFSAQQFPDLHSELNLSSLELGDSALYFCASKPLDTEAFFGQGTRLTVV.

V and J are TRBV19 and TRBJ1-6, with 7 bases fitting TRBD1. This CDR3 contains 13 residues. The junction had 6 bases not matched to a gene; V was cut back by 9 bases and J by 7 bases. The germline V gene encodes CDR1 LNHDA and CDR2 SQIVND (reference sequence). CDR3 region: CASIQGLNSPLHF. CDR3 in DNA: TGTGCCAGCATACAGGGGCTCAATTCACCCCTCCACTTT.

In its sample, this clonotype was seen many times. J is TRBJ1-1 and V is TRBV11-2; D unresolved. Germline V CDR1 and CDR2: SGHAT, FQNNGV. Trimming removed 0 bases from V and 3 bases from J, with 11 bases in between. The length of the CDR3 is 15 residues. This CDR3 is CASSLDQGLHTEAFF. In nucleotides, the CDR3 is TGTGCCAGCAGCTTAGATCAAGGGTTGCACACTGAAGCTTTCTTT.

The J gene is TRBJ1-2, the V gene TRBV30, with D unclear. The V gene lost 5 bases and the J gene lost 6 bases, with 10 bases spanning the gap. The CDR3 consists of 11 residues. The germline gives CDR1 GTSNPN, CDR2 SVGIG (reference sequence). CDR3 sequence (DNA): TGTGCCTGGGGGCGGGATGATGGCTACACCTTC. This translates into CAWGRDDGYTF.

This clonotype was detected only a few times. This rearrangement joins TRBV29-1 to TRBJ2-7, with D tentatively TRBD1 or TRBD2 (5 bases each). With 7 bases removed from V and 6 bases from J, the gap between germline ends came to 19 bases. This CDR3 contains 13 residues. Germline loops: CDR1 SQVTM, CDR2 ANQGSEA. CDR3: CSAETAPRGEQYF. The CDR3 DNA is TGCAGCGCCGAGACAGCGCCGAGGGGCGAGCAGTACTTC.

The chain recombines TRBV20-1 with TRBJ2-1, with TRBD1 identical over 8 bases. The germline CDR1 and CDR2 sequences are DFQATT and SNEGSKA (reference sequence). The CDR3 covers 14 residues. V was clipped by 0 bases and J by 7 bases; unmatched bases: 5. In DNA form, the CDR3 reads TGCAGTGCTAGAGATGCACAGGGGGGTAATGAGCAGTTCTTC. Translation gives CSARDAQGGNEQFF.

On this clonotype: A read error may produce the germline difference seen at one junction end. This sequence joins TRBV28 and TRBJ2-1; D is possibly TRBD2 (8 bases). Germline loops: CDR1 MDHEN, CDR2 SYDVKM. CDR3 length: 17 residues. The CDR3 nucleotides are TGCGCCAGCAGCCAAACAGGGGCGGGGGGTGTCTACAATGAGCAGTTCTTC. Translated, it gives CASSQTGAGGVYNEQFF.

This clonotype has ten or more counts. This chain connects TRBV9 to TRBJ1-1; TRBD1 matches 7 bases. The CDR3 has 14 residues. With 2 bases clipped from V and 4 bases from J, the junction kept 5 bases outside the gene matches. Germline V lookup: CDR1 SGDLS, CDR2 YYNGEE. The CDR3: CASSVRGGITEAFF. In DNA, the CDR3 is TGTGCCAGCAGCGTCAGGGGGGGGATCACTGAAGCTTTCTTT.

This clonotype has ten or more counts. V usage is TRBV6-2 or TRBV6-3 and J usage is TRBJ1-2, with D tentatively TRBD1 (6 bases). This CDR3 is 14 amino acids long. V was pared by 6 bases and J by 4 bases, with 15 bases between. CDR1 and CDR2 from the germline V gene are MNHEY and SVGEGT. The CDR3 region has the DNA TGTGCCAGCAGGATGACAGGACCTTTCTATGGCTACACCTTC. Translating gives CASRMTGPFYGYTF.

The rearrangement joins TRBV11-2 to TRBJ1-1; D is ambiguous. Germline V gene lookup returns CDR1 SGHAT and CDR2 FQNNGV. The CDR3 is 12 amino acids. The V gene lost 0 bases and the J gene lost 6 bases, with 5 bases spanning the gap. CDR3 region: CASSLDLAEAFF. The CDR3, as DNA: TGTGCCAGCAGCTTAGATCTCGCTGAAGCTTTCTTT.

At least ten counts were recorded for this clonotype. This sequence joins TRBV2 and TRBJ2-7, with D tentatively TRBD1 or TRBD2 (6 bases each). V was pared by 7 bases and J by 5 bases, with 21 bases between. The germline V gene has CDR1 SNHLY and CDR2 FYNNEI. The CDR3 length is 15 residues. CDR3 sequence reads: CASNLVGGPMDEQYF. In DNA form, the CDR3 reads TGTGCCAGCAATCTCGTGGGGGGCCCCATGGACGAGCAGTACTTC.

This clonotype was detected a few times. The chain employs TRBV7-8 and TRBJ2-5, with D possibly TRBD1 on 5 matching bases. V lost 4 bases and J lost 5, with 8 bases in between. Germline CDR1 and CDR2: SGHVS and FQNEAQ. This CDR3 spans 12 amino acids. CDR3: CASSSGSETQYF. CDR3 bases: TGTGCCAGCAGCTCAGGGTCGGAGACCCAGTACTTC.

This clonotype was observed a few times. V gene TRBV6-2 or TRBV6-3 combines with J gene TRBJ2-7; D is possibly TRBD2 (5 bases). This CDR3 region has 13 residues. CDR1 is MNHEY, CDR2 SVGEGT, per germline. The germline V and J ends were trimmed by 5 bases and 3 bases, with 11 bases remaining between them. CDR3 region: CASSPREIYEQYF. The CDR3 region has the DNA TGTGCCAGCAGTCCAAGGGAGATCTACGAGCAGTACTTC.